This T cell receptor beta chain was documented in a study of T cell responses to AZD1222 COVID-19 vaccine. Findings of the study overall: Rises in breadth and depth of Spike-specific TCRs came after two AZD1222 doses.

This clone has only one observation. Its antigen is currently unknown. Trimming took 4 bases from V and 0 from J, leaving 11 bases between them. Germline V gene sequence: CDR1 SGDLS, CDR2 YYNGEE. The CDR3 is 14 residues long. Only in-frame clones appear in the TCRdb table, and some are missing; sequencing was by immunoSEQ multiplex PCR. Of about 170,000 clones in the sample, roughly nine tenths were seen once. Sequenced here: peripheral blood, sampled on day 0 of AZD1222 vaccination. The sequence derives from an adult in good health. The gene calls are TRBV9 and TRBJ2-7; D not certain. Here the CDR3 reads CASSPLISSYEQYF. CDR3 DNA sequence: TGTGCCAGCAGCCCCCTGATAAGCTCCTACGAGCAGTACTTC.